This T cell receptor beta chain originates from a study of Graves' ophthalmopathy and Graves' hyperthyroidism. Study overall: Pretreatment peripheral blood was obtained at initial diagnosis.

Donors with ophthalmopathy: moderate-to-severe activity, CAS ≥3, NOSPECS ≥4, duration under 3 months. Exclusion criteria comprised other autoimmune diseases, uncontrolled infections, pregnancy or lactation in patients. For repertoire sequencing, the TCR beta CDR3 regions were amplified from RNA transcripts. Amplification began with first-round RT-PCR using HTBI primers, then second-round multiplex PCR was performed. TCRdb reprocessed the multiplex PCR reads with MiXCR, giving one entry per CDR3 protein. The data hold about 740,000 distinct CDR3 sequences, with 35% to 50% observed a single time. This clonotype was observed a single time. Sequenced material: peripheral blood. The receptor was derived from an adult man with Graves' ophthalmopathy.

The CDR3 nucleotides are TGTGCCAGCAGTTCCCAAGGAGGGGGGGCCTCCTACGAGCAGTACTTC. The encoded protein is CASSSQGGGASYEQYF. This chain joins TRBV25-1 and TRBJ2-7, with D perhaps matching TRBD2 (7 bases). Deletions cut 5 bases from V and 0 bases from J, with 17 bases between. CDR3 length equals 16 residues. CDR1 and CDR2 from the germline V gene are MGHDK and SYGVNS.